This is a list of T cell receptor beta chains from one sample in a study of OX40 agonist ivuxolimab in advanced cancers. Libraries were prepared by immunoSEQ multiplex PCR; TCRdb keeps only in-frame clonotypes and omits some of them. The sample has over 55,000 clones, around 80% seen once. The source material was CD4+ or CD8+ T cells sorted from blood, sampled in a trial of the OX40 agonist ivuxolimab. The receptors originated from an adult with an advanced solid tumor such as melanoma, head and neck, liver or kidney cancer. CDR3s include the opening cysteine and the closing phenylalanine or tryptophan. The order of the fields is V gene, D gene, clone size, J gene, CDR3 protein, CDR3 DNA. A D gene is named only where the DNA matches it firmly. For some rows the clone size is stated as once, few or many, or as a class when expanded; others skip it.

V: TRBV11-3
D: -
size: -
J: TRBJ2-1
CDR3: CASSLGGRGDYNEQFF
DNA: TGTGCCAGCAGCTTAGGGGGGCGGGGCGACTACAATGAGCAGTTCTTC

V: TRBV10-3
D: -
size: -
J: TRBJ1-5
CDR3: CAISESGQGNQPQHF
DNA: TGTGCCATCAGTGAGTCGGGTCAGGGCAATCAGCCCCAGCATTTT

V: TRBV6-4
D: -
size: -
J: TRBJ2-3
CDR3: CASSDGGPTDTQYF
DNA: TGTGCCAGCAGCGACGGGGGGCCCACAGATACGCAGTATTTT

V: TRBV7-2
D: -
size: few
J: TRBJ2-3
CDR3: CASSPRKTDTQYF
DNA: TGTGCCAGCAGCCCCCGAAAGACAGATACGCAGTATTTT

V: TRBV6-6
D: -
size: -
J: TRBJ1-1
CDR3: CASSRIENTEAFF
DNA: TGTGCCAGCAGCAGGATCGAGAACACTGAAGCTTTCTTT

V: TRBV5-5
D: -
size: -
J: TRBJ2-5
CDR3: CASSRPAGETQYF
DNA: TGTGCCAGCAGCCGTCCAGCCGGGGAGACCCAGTACTTC

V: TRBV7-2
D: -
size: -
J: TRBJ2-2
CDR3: CASSFRGTGELFF
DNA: TGTGCCAGCAGCTTTAGGGGCACCGGGGAGCTGTTTTTT

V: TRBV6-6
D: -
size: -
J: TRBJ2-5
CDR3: CASSYGGRQETQYF
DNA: TGTGCCAGCAGTTACGGGGGAAGACAAGAGACCCAGTACTTC

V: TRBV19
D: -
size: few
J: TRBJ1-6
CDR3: CASSSGFRSPLHF
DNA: TGTGCCAGTAGTTCGGGGTTCCGTTCACCCCTCCACTTT

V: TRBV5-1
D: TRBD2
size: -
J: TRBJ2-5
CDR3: CASSLGTSGRAEETQYF
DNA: TGCGCCAGCAGCTTGGGTACTAGCGGGAGGGCGGAAGAGACCCAGTACTTC

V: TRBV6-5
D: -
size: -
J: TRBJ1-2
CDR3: CASSHQPSRGYTF
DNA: TGTGCCAGCAGTCACCAGCCAAGCCGGGGCTACACCTTC

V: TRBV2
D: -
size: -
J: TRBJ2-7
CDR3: CASSEASRSSYEQYF
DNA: TGTGCCAGCAGTGAAGCGTCCAGGAGCTCCTACGAGCAGTACTTC

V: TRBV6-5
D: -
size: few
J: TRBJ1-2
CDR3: CSTRANYGYTF
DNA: TGTTCGACCAGGGCGAACTATGGCTACACCTTC

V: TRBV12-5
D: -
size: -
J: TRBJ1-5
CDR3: CASGLGNFGNQPQHF
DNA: TGTGCTAGTGGTTTAGGGAATTTTGGCAATCAGCCCCAGCATTTT

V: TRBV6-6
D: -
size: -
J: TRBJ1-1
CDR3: CASAMNTEAFF
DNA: TGTGCCAGTGCTATGAACACTGAAGCTTTCTTT

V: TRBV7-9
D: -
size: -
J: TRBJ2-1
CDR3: CASSVLEQFF
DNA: TGTGCCAGCAGTGTACTAGAGCAGTTCTTC